There are a few counts of the clone carrying this TCR beta chain. What it binds is unknown. The read terminates 3 residues ahead of where the CDR3 ends, so the germline J gene completes it. This specimen comes from a study of T cell clonality in common variable immunodeficiency. Study-wide results and limits: CVID subjects showed higher TCRbeta clonality than healthy controls. Fewer TCRbeta clones were shared among CVID subjects than controls.

Trimming cost V 4 bases and J 0 bases; bases outside gene matches: 5. Germline lookup yields CDR1 SEHNR and CDR2 FQNEAQ (reference sequence). The CDR3 runs 15 residues. Sequencing used immunoSEQ multiplex PCR; TCRdb keeps in-frame clones, though not all of them. The sample shows approximately 81,000 clones, none of them appearing just once. The rearrangement joins TRBV7-9 to TRBJ1-1; TRBD1 agrees at 7 bases. Specimen: peripheral blood mononuclear cells. The TCR sequence derives from a person aged 18 to 69 in good health. Partial CDR3 DNA: TGTGCCAGCAGCTCGTCGACAGGGATGAACACTGAA. Its translation is CASSSSTGMNTE. The entire CDR3 sequence reads CASSSSTGMNTEAFF.